The clone carrying this T cell receptor (beta chain) occurred many times. Its antigen is undetermined. The sample is drawn from a study of early T cells in non-severe SARS-CoV-2 infection. Study-level information: Chains were not paired, and sequencing was done on bulk RNA from unsorted whole blood. Points from the study as a whole: Reliance on VDJdb matching favored anti-spike CD8 responses; private and CD4 specificities were missed.

Looked up from germline, CDR1 is LGHNA and CDR2 is YNFKEQ. V dropped 2 bases and J dropped 2 bases, with 16 bases sitting between them. There are 16 residues in the CDR3. Researchers attached unique molecular identifiers to individual cDNA molecules. TCRdb re-called the 5' RACE reads through MiXCR, storing one row per CDR3 protein. The sample shows under 20,000 distinct CDR3 sequences, under 6.5% of them seen only once. The receptor was derived from an adult who was a healthcare worker with PCR-confirmed SARS-CoV-2 infection or an uninfected control (not recorded which). Sequencing was done on a sample of whole blood. V and J are TRBV4-2 and TRBJ2-7; TRBD2 is a possible D gene (6 bases). The chain's CDR3 is CASSQIRAGGTYEQYF. DNA of the CDR3: TGTGCCAGCAGCCAAATCAGAGCGGGTGGTACCTACGAGCAGTACTTC.